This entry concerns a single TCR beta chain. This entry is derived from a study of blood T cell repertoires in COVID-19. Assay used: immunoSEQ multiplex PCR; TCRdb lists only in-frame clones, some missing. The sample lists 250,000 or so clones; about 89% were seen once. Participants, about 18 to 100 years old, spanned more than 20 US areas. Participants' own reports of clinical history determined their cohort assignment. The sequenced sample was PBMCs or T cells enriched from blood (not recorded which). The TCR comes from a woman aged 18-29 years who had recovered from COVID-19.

The CDR3 region is CASSPAGTGSVDEQYF. For the CDR3, the DNA is TGTGCCAGCAGCCCAGCAGGGACAGGGTCTGTCGACGAGCAGTACTTC. The rearrangement uses TRBV13 and TRBJ2-7; TRBD1 agrees at 9 bases. CDR1 is PRHDT, CDR2 FYEKMQ, per germline (reference sequence). The CDR3 totals 16 residues. The J segment lost 5 bases and the V segment lost 5 bases, leaving 13 bases of the junction unmatched.